The clone carrying this T cell receptor (beta chain) was observed a few times. Its antigen is not known. Sorting that relied on CD45RO/CCR7/CD25/CD127/CD95/CD27 yielded CD4+ naive, central memory, regulatory and stem cell-like memory cells. Expressed TCRB transcripts got sequenced, as all isolated RNA was reverse transcribed. The table came from immunoSEQ multiplex PCR; TCRdb's copy has only in-frame clones and leaves some out. Here the sample spans 130,000 or so clones, 7% to 10% being singletons. The entry originates in a study of beta chain features in type 1 diabetes. For the study at large: Across the samples, about 100 million sorted cells were examined in total.

Study results and caveats: In every one of the four CD4+ subsets, TCRB CDR3s were moderately but significantly shorter in Type 1 diabetes patients.

V gave up 6 bases and J gave up 1 base; unmatched junction bases: 6. This CDR3 region has 15 residues. Germline V lookup: CDR1 LGHNA, CDR2 YNFKEQ. This sequence originates from a man between 25 and 39 years old with type 1 diabetes. Sequenced sample: central memory CD4+ T cells from blood. The chain has TRBV4-2 and TRBJ2-4; 7 bases fit TRBD1. CDR3 nucleotide sequence: TGTGCCAGCAGTCGAACAGGGGCGGCCAAAAACATTCAGTACTTC. Its translation: CASSRTGAAKNIQYF.